This paragraph covers one T cell receptor (beta chain) sequence. Profiled with immunoSEQ multiplex PCR; TCRdb holds only in-frame clones, not every one. The sample shows around 68,000 clones, roughly 85% of them seen only once. The data originate from a study of blood T cell repertoires in COVID-19. Background on the study: COVID-19 samples, acute and convalescent, were from the United States, Italy and Spain.

The CDR3 consists of 14 residues. After removal of 6 bases from V and 6 bases from J, the junction contained 7 bases not matched to a gene. Germline CDR1 MNHEY, CDR2 SVGAGI. The chain combines TRBV6-5 with TRBJ2-7; TRBD2 agrees at 11 bases. Sequencing used peripheral blood. The clonotype originates from a man older than 75 with acute or convalescent COVID-19. CDR3 in DNA: TGTGCCAGCAGCAAAACTAGCGGGAGTACCGAGCAGTACTTC. This translates into CASSKTSGSTEQYF.